The 19 T cell receptor beta chains given below trace back to one sample, sequenced in a study of CD8+ T cells in alopecia areata. Indicated treatment: oral pan-JAK inhibitor, 5-10 mg twice daily. Sequencing used cDNA as its template, made by extracting RNA and reverse transcribing it. Profiling relied on immunoSEQ multiplex PCR, and the TCRdb table lists in-frame clones only, not all of them. The sample gives about 300,000 clones, about 62% of which show up once; approximately 1.7% is in the top ten. The material sequenced was CD4+ T cells sorted from blood, taken at week 24, from a patient treated with tofacitinib. These receptors originate from a human donor with alopecia areata.

Remarks on this clone: Other DNA sequences from this sample encode an identical CDR3 as well. The chain has TRBV5-4 and TRBJ2-5; the D gene could be TRBD1 or TRBD2 (5 bases each). CDR1 and CDR2 from the germline V gene are SGHNT and YYREEE (reference sequence). The V end was cut by 0 bases, the J end by 3 bases, with 6 bases between. The CDR3 is 13 residues long. Here the CDR3 DNA reads TGTGCCAGCAGCTTGGTGGGGGAAGAGACCCAGTACTTC. It encodes CASSLVGEETQYF.

Regarding this clone: Other DNA sequences in this sample translate to the same CDR3. The V gene is TRBV30, the J gene TRBJ1-6; D uncertain. In germline, CDR1 is GTSNPN, CDR2 SVGIG (reference sequence). This CDR3 comprises 13 residues. V lost 3 bases and J lost 0, with 3 bases in between. This chain's CDR3 is CAWRSSYNSPLHF. In nucleotides, the CDR3 is TGTGCCTGGAGAAGCTCCTATAATTCACCCCTCCACTTT.

V and J are TRBV5-1 and TRBJ1-2, with TRBD1 identical over 9 bases. V shed 6 bases and J 2 bases; nucleotides not matched to a gene: 5. The CDR3 is made up of 14 amino acids. Germline lookup yields CDR1 SGHRS and CDR2 YFSETQ. Here the CDR3 reads CASTLQGANYGYTF. In DNA form, the CDR3 reads TGCGCCAGCACCCTACAGGGGGCAAACTATGGCTACACCTTC.

The genes are TRBV15 and TRBJ1-2, with D possibly TRBD1 on 6 matching bases. CDR3 length: 16 residues. V lost 5 bases and J 4 bases, leaving 20 bases between the germline ends. CDR1 LNHNV and CDR2 YYDKDF come from the germline V gene (reference sequence). The CDR3 loop is CATSDPRTGSIYGYTF. The DNA of the CDR3 is TGTGCCACCAGCGACCCACGCACAGGGAGTATCTATGGCTACACCTTC.

The chain is built from TRBV9 and TRBJ2-5; D remains ambiguous. V was pared by 7 bases and J by 3 bases, with 13 bases between. Looked up from germline, CDR1 is SGDLS and CDR2 is YYNGEE. This CDR3 has 13 amino acids. In nucleotides, the CDR3 is TGTGCCAGCGGCCGGACCGCTGAAGAGACCCAGTACTTC. Its translation: CASGRTAEETQYF.

V is TRBV5-6 and J is TRBJ1-2; D perhaps matches TRBD1 (5 bases). There are 14 residues in the CDR3. The V gene lost 2 bases and the J gene lost 2 bases, with 10 bases spanning the gap. Germline CDR1 is SGHDT and CDR2 is YYEEEE. The CDR3 nucleotides are TGTGCCAGCAGCTTATGGCCAGGGAACTATGGCTACACCTTC. Translating gives CASSLWPGNYGYTF.

CDR3 residues: CASSPGGTGNEKLFF. DNA for the CDR3: TGTGCCAGCAGCCCTGGTGGGACAGGGAATGAAAAACTGTTTTTT. V and J are TRBV7-2 and TRBJ1-4; TRBD1 agrees at 9 bases. The V gene end was trimmed by 5 bases and the J gene end by 5 bases; junction bases not matched to a gene: 6. This CDR3 comprises 15 residues. Germline V gene lookup returns CDR1 SGHTA and CDR2 FQGNSA.

For the CDR3, the DNA is TGTGCCAGCAGTTCTTCCCAGGGGACTGTGGAGACCCAGTACTTC. It codes for CASSSSQGTVETQYF. V is TRBV28 and J is TRBJ2-5; D might be TRBD1 or TRBD2, each matching 6 bases. The CDR3 spans 15 residues. Trimming pared 4 bases from V and 5 bases from J, leaving 17 bases between. Germline CDR1 and CDR2: MDHEN and SYDVKM.

In its sample, this clone was seen a few times. The chain carries TRBV5-1 and TRBJ1-5; perhaps TRBD1 as D (6 bases). Germline CDR1 is SGHRS and CDR2 is YFSETQ. V was shortened by 4 bases and J by 4 bases, with 12 bases between the two germline ends. The CDR3 is 14 residues long. The DNA of the CDR3 is TGCGCCAGCAGCGAAAGGGGGATAAATCAGCCCCAGCATTTT. It yields the protein CASSERGINQPQHF.

The rearrangement joins TRBV9 to TRBJ2-7, with D uncertain. There are 14 residues in the CDR3. V was clipped by 0 bases and J by 2 bases, with 9 bases between them. From germline, CDR1 is SGDLS and CDR2 YYNGEE. CDR3 sequence: CASSVAADPYEQYF. The CDR3 DNA sequence: TGTGCCAGCAGCGTAGCTGCTGATCCCTACGAGCAGTACTTC.

The rearrangement joins TRBV5-4 to TRBJ2-7; possibly TRBD2 for D (6 bases). The V end lost 1 base, the J end lost 3 bases, and 14 bases lay between the germline ends. The CDR3 runs 15 residues. Germline CDR1 SGHNT, CDR2 YYREEE (reference sequence). In DNA form, the CDR3 reads TGTGCCAGCAGCTTGTCACCGGGGGATCGCTACGAGCAGTACTTC. Translation: CASSLSPGDRYEQYF.

This clone came up a few times. The V call is TRBV28, the J call TRBJ1-3; D gene unclear. V lost 4 bases and J lost 9, with 10 bases in between. The germline CDR1 and CDR2 sequences are MDHEN and SYDVKM. This CDR3 contains 12 residues. CDR3 DNA sequence: TGTGCCAGCAGTTCTCTACAAATCACCATATATTTT. Its translation: CASSSLQITIYF.

The chain carries TRBV7-2 and TRBJ2-7; 7 bases map to TRBD1. This CDR3 spans 17 amino acids. Germline CDR1 is SGHTA and CDR2 is FQGNSA. V gave up 4 bases and J gave up 0 bases; unmatched junction bases: 12. CDR3 sequence reads: CASSSQGGQVSSYEQYF. CDR3 DNA sequence: TGTGCCAGCAGCTCGCAGGGCGGACAGGTGAGCTCCTACGAGCAGTACTTC.

This clone occurred a few times. This chain uses TRBV12-5 with TRBJ1-4; D not certain. Germline V gives CDR1 LGHNT, CDR2 FRNRAP. V was trimmed by 8 bases and J by 6 bases, leaving 13 bases between them. The CDR3 is 13 residues long. The CDR3 DNA reads as TGTGCTAGTCTGGGTCTGGCAGATGAAAAACTGTTTTTT. Protein product: CASLGLADEKLFF.

The gene calls are TRBV29-1 and TRBJ2-2; 10 bases align to TRBD1. CDR1 and CDR2 from the germline V gene are SQVTM and ANQGSEA. The CDR3 length is 16 residues. The J segment lost 4 bases and the V segment lost 3 bases, leaving 8 bases of the junction unmatched. The CDR3 bases are TGCAGCGTTGAGGATCCGGGACAGGGGCGCACCGGGGAGCTGTTTTTT. Amino acids: CSVEDPGQGRTGELFF.

The V gene is TRBV5-4, the J gene TRBJ1-2; tentative D call: TRBD1 (6 bases). V shed 0 bases and J shed 6 bases, with 15 bases lying between them. The CDR3 length is 15 residues. Germline CDR1 SGHNT, CDR2 YYREEE (reference sequence). The CDR3 coding sequence is TGTGCCAGCAGCTTGGCCTTGAGACAGGAGAATGGCTACACCTTC. Protein: CASSLALRQENGYTF.

With regard to this clone: Other DNA sequences within the sample encode an identical CDR3. Here the CDR3 DNA reads TGTGCCAGCAGCCCGGAGGCTAACTATGGCTACACCTTC. Translating gives CASSPEANYGYTF. The rearrangement links TRBV2 to TRBJ1-2; no definite D call. Germline-derived CDR1 and CDR2 are SNHLY and FYNNEI. The CDR3 extends over 13 amino acids. V lost 6 bases to trimming and J lost 0 bases, with 8 bases between them. The variable domain in full, completed from reference TRBV2 and TRBJ1-2, reads EPEVTQTPSHQVTQMGQEVILRCVPISNHLYFYWYRQILGQKVEFLVSFYNNEISEKSEIFDDQFSVERPDGSNFTLKIRSTKLEDSAMYFCASSPEANYGYTFGSGTRLTVV.

This chain's CDR3 is CASSQQTGELFF. CDR3 sequence (DNA): TGTGCCAGCAGTCAACAAACCGGGGAGCTGTTTTTT. The V and J genes are TRBV28 and TRBJ2-2; D is unclear. Trimming took off 5 bases at V and 5 bases at J, with 6 bases between the two ends. There are 12 residues in the CDR3. Germline lookup yields CDR1 MDHEN and CDR2 SYDVKM.

The V call is TRBV6-6, the J call TRBJ1-2, with 11 positions matching TRBD1. The V gene's germline CDR1 is MNHNY and CDR2 SVGAGI (reference sequence). CDR3 length equals 15 residues. The V and J ends lost 0 bases and 6 bases, in that order; junction bases with no gene match: 3. The CDR3 nucleotides read TGTGCCAGCAGTTACTCGGGGACAGGGGGAGATGGCTACACCTTC. Translating it yields CASSYSGTGGDGYTF.